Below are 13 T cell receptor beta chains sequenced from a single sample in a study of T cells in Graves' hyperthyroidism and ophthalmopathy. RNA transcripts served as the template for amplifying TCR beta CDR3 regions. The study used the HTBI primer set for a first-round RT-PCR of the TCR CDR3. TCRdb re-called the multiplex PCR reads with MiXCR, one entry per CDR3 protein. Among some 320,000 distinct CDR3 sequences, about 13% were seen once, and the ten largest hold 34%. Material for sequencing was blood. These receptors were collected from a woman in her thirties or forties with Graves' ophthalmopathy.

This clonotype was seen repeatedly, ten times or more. DNA for the CDR3: TGCAGCGTTGTGGGGACGCGGGGAAGCTCCTACGAGCAGTACTTC. It is translated as CSVVGTRGSSYEQYF. The gene calls are TRBV29-1 and TRBJ2-7, with D possibly matching TRBD2 (6 bases). Trimming shortened V by 4 bases and J by 0 bases, and 16 bases separated the two germline ends. The CDR3 extends over 15 amino acids. Germline CDR1 and CDR2: SQVTM and ANQGSEA.

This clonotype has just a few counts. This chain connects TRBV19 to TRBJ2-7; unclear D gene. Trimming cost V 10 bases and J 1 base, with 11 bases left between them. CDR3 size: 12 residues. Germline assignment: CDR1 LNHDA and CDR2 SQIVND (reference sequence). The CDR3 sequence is CATQADSYEQYF. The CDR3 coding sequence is TGTGCCACCCAGGCTGATTCCTACGAGCAGTACTTC.

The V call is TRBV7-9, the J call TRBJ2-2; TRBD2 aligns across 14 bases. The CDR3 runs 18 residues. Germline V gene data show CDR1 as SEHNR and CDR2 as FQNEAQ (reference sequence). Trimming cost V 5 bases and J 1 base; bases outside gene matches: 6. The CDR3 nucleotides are TGTGCCAGCAGCCAACCGACTAGCGGGAGGGTGAACACCGGGGAGCTGTTTTTT. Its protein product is CASSQPTSGRVNTGELFF.

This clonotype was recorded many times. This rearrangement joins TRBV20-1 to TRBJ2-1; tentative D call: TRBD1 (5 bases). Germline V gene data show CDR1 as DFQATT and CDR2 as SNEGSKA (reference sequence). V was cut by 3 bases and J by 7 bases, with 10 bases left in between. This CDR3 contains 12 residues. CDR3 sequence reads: CSARKAGNEQFF. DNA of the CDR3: TGCAGTGCTAGGAAGGCAGGGAATGAGCAGTTCTTC.

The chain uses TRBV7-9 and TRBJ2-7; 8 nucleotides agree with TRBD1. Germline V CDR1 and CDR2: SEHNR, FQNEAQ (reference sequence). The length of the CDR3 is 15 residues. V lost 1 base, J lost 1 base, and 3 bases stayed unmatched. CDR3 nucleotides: TGTGCCAGCAGCTTAGTCCGACAGGGGTCCTACGAGCAGTACTTC. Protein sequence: CASSLVRQGSYEQYF.

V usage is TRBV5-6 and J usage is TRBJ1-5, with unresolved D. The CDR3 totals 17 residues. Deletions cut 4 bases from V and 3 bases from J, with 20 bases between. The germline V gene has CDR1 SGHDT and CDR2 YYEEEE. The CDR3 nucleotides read TGTGCCAGCAGCCCAGGACCATTCGGGAGGCCCAATCAGCCCCAGCATTTT. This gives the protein CASSPGPFGRPNQPQHF.

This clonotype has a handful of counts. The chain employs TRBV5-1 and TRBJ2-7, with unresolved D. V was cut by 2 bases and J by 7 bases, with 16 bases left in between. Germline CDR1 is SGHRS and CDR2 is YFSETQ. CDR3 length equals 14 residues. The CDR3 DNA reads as TGCGCCAGCAGCTTAGACTCAAGCCTGATGGAGCAGTACTTC. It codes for CASSLDSSLMEQYF. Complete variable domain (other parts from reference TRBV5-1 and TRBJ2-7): KAGVTQTPRYLIKTRGQQVTLSCSPISGHRSVSWYQQTPGQGLQFLFEYFSETQRNKGNFPGRFSGRQFSNSRSEMNVSTLELGDSALYLCASSLDSSLMEQYFGPGTRLTVT.

This CDR3 is CASGRGENIQYF. The CDR3 DNA follows: TGTGCCAGCGGGAGAGGGGAGAACATTCAGTACTTC. The chain carries TRBV6-5 and TRBJ2-4; either TRBD1 or TRBD2 may fit D (5 bases each). The germline V and J ends were trimmed by 8 bases and 7 bases, with 12 bases remaining between them. Germline assignment: CDR1 MNHEY and CDR2 SVGAGI. This CDR3 contains 12 residues.

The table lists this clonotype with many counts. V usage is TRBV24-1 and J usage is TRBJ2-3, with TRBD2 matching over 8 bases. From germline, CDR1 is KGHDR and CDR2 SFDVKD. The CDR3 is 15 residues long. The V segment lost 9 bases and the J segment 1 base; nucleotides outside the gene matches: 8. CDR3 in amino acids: CATGFRRGGTDTQYF. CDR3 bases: TGTGCCACCGGTTTCCGGCGGGGGGGCACAGATACGCAGTATTTT.

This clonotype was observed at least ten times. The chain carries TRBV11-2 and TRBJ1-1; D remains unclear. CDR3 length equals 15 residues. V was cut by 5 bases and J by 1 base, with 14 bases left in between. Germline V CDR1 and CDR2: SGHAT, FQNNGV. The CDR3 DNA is TGTGCCAGCAGCGCACCGGGCAGGTGGAACACTGAAGCTTTCTTT. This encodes CASSAPGRWNTEAFF.

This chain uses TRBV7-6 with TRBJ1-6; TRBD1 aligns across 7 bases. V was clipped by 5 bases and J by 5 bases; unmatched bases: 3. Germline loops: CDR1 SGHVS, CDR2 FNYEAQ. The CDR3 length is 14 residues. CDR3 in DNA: TGTGCCAGCAGCCCGGGACAGAATAATTCACCCCTCCACTTT. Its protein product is CASSPGQNNSPLHF.

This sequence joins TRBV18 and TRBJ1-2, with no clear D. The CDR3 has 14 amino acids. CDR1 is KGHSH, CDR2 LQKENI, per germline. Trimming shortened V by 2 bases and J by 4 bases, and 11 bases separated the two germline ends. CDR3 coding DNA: TGTGCCAGCTCACCAGAGGAGAGGGCCTATGGCTACACCTTC. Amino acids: CASSPEERAYGYTF.

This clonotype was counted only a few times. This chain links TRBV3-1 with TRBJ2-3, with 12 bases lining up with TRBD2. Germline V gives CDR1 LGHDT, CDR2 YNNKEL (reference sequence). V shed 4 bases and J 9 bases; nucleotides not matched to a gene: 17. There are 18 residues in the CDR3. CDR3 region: CASSPQALAGGPRYTQYF. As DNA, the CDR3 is TGTGCCAGCAGCCCCCAGGCTCTAGCGGGGGGGCCTCGTTACACGCAGTATTTT.